The clone carrying this T cell receptor (beta chain) was picked up one time. The CDR3 consists of 15 residues. Per germline, CDR1 MNHNY and CDR2 SVGAGI (reference sequence). With 0 bases removed from V and 1 base from J, the gap between germline ends came to 9 bases. In the PCR, 60 Vbeta and 13 Jbeta primers were used. Some clones are missing from TCRdb's copy, which holds only in-frame ones; the method was immunoSEQ multiplex PCR. In the table there are 210,000 or so clones, around four fifths of which are singletons. This sample was taken from a study of cytomegalovirus exposure and HLA in healthy donors.

This receptor was taken from a woman aged 40 to 50 in good health and CMV-seronegative. The sequenced sample consisted of PBMCs. The chain joins TRBV6-6 to TRBJ1-2; the D gene is possibly TRBD1 (6 bases). The CDR3 coding sequence is TGTGCCAGCAGTTACTCGGCAGGGGTTAACTATGGCTACACCTTC. Its translation: CASSYSAGVNYGYTF.